This T cell receptor (beta chain) was identified in a study of blood T cell repertoires in COVID-19. Trimming took 6 bases from V and 9 from J, leaving 12 bases between them. This CDR3 has 13 residues. Germline V CDR1 and CDR2: MDHEN, SYDVKM. Only in-frame clones appear in the TCRdb table, and some are missing; sequencing was by immunoSEQ multiplex PCR. The sample holds a few hundred thousand clones; around 82% are singletons and the top ten take around 2.7%. This clone has a handful of counts. This clonotype was obtained from a woman in her 30s who had recovered from COVID-19. The chain is built from TRBV28 and TRBJ1-6; D remains ambiguous. The sample comprised peripheral blood. CDR3 coding DNA: TGTGCCAGCAGCCGCGGGTATGGTTCACCCCTCCACTTT. Its translation is CASSRGYGSPLHF.